These 3 T cell receptor beta chains were sequenced from one sample in a study of T-cell reconstitution after alpha-beta-depleted transplantation in children. Molecular barcoding with unique molecular identifiers was used for the TCRbeta library. TCRdb recomputed calls from the PCR reads with MiXCR, one row per CDR3 protein. Of about 230,000 distinct CDR3 sequences in the sample, more than 10% were seen once. Sequenced material: PBMCs from the stem cell graft donor, taken from the stem cell graft. All receptors come from a human donor who donated a stem cell graft to a child with acute lymphoblastic leukemia.

This clonotype was seen at least ten times. The V gene is TRBV28, the J gene TRBJ2-5, with 11 bases lining up with TRBD2. Unmatched junction bases numbered 5, after V lost 5 bases and J lost 6 bases. The CDR3 consists of 14 residues. The germline gives CDR1 MDHEN, CDR2 SYDVKM. CDR3 protein: CASSPLAGGQTQYF. The CDR3 bases are TGTGCCAGCAGTCCCCTAGCGGGAGGACAGACCCAGTACTTC.

This clonotype appeared many times. The chain is built from TRBV20-1 and TRBJ2-4, with D perhaps given as TRBD1 or TRBD2 (6 bases each). The CDR3 covers 14 residues. CDR1 and CDR2 (germline): DFQATT, SNEGSKA (reference sequence). Trimming cost V 3 bases and J 1 base, with 10 bases left between them. CDR3 in amino acids: CSAREGGAKNIQYF. The CDR3 coding sequence is TGCAGTGCTAGGGAAGGGGGGGCCAAAAACATTCAGTACTTC.

This clonotype occurred many times. V usage is TRBV10-3 and J usage is TRBJ1-2; TRBD1 is a possible D gene (5 bases). V was shortened by 8 bases and J by 6 bases, with 10 bases between the two germline ends. Germline values: CDR1 ENHRY, CDR2 SYGVKD. The CDR3 consists of 11 residues. CDR3 sequence: CAIGGSDGYTF. The CDR3 DNA reads TGTGCCATCGGGGGGAGCGATGGCTACACCTTC.